This T cell receptor (beta chain) is from a study of blood T cell repertoires in COVID-19. Study background: Some COVID-19 samples were acute and others convalescent; all came from the United States, Italy and Spain.

Some clones are missing from TCRdb's copy, which holds only in-frame ones; the method was immunoSEQ multiplex PCR. The sample includes around 80,000 clones, around 80% seen only once; the top ten take around 13%. This clone was seen only a few times. Germline CDR1 reads LGHNA; CDR2 reads YNFKEQ. This CDR3 has 16 residues. The ends were cut back, 0 bases at V and 0 bases at J, with 12 bases in the middle. The sequence was collected from a man aged 50 to 60 with COVID-19, enrolled during active disease. The sample consisted of peripheral blood. This sequence joins TRBV4-2 and TRBJ2-7, with D unclear. The CDR3 loop reads CASSQDPATSSYEQYF. CDR3 bases: TGTGCCAGCAGCCAAGACCCCGCCACAAGCTCCTACGAGCAGTACTTC.